The present entry profiles one T cell receptor (beta chain) with its context. This sample stems from a study of blood T cell repertoires in COVID-19. As for the study in general: Samples came from the United States, Italy and Spain, spanning acute and convalescent COVID-19. Sources were T cells, B-cell-depleted T cells, or PBMCs; the material itself was cDNA or gDNA.

Original analysis: Amplification with reference gene primers provided the estimates of nucleated cell counts. The table came from immunoSEQ multiplex PCR; TCRdb's copy has only in-frame clones and leaves some out. Clone size and the V and J calls come from that table; the DNA yielded D and trimming. The table records tens of thousands of clones, approximately 92% of them present only once. What was sequenced was peripheral blood. The clonotype comes from a woman over 75 with active COVID-19.

The CDR3 DNA is TGTGCCAGCAGCTTAGGGGCAGGGGGCACAGATACGCAGTATTTT. Protein: CASSLGAGGTDTQYF. The chain joins TRBV7-2 to TRBJ2-3; D is perhaps TRBD1 (6 bases). The V gene's germline CDR1 is SGHTA and CDR2 FQGNSA. The CDR3 covers 15 residues. Trimming left V 1 base short and J 1 base short, with 9 bases between. The full variable domain, in which reference TRBV7-2 and TRBJ2-3 provide the parts outside the CDR3, is GAGVSQSPSNKVTEKGKDVELRCDPISGHTALYWYRQSLGQGLEFLIYFQGNSAPDKSGLPSDRFSAERTGGSVSTLTIQRTQQEDSAVYLCASSLGAGGTDTQYFGPGTRLTVL.